The 27 T cell receptor beta chains in this list originate from one sample, sequenced in a study of T cell responses to AZD1222 COVID-19 vaccine. Using immunoSEQ multiplex PCR, the repertoire was profiled, and TCRdb retains in-frame clones only, with some absent. Here the sample spans roughly 120,000 clones, about nine tenths being singletons. This specimen was peripheral blood, taken on day 0 of AZD1222 vaccination. The source is an adult in good health.

This chain uses TRBV4-1 with TRBJ1-5, with D perhaps TRBD1 (6 bases). The CDR3 is 14 residues long. V was shortened by 5 bases and J by 4 bases, with 12 bases between the two germline ends. CDR1 and CDR2 from the germline V gene are MGHRA and YSYEKL. The CDR3 region is CASSLDSLNQPQHF. The CDR3 bases are TGCGCCAGCAGCTTGGACAGCCTTAATCAGCCCCAGCATTTT.

The CDR3 DNA reads as TGTGCCAGCAGCTTAGGACTAGCGGGAGTTGAGCAGTTCTTC. This gives the protein CASSLGLAGVEQFF. The chain recombines TRBV7-2 with TRBJ2-1; 12 nucleotides line up with TRBD2. CDR3 size: 14 residues. Germline V gene data show CDR1 as SGHTA and CDR2 as FQGNSA. Germline trimming cut 1 base from V and 9 bases from J; bases unmatched to any gene: 1.

The chain has TRBV5-1 and TRBJ2-3, with TRBD1 matching over 7 bases. The CDR3 spans 16 residues. V dropped 0 bases and J dropped 0; count of bases not matched to a gene: 4. Germline values: CDR1 SGHRS, CDR2 YFSETQ. In nucleotides, the CDR3 is TGCGCCAGCAGCTTGGGGGGACAGTCGAGCACAGATACGCAGTATTTT. Amino acids: CASSLGGQSSTDTQYF.

The chain employs TRBV28 and TRBJ1-5; D uncertain. V dropped 10 bases and J dropped 0 bases, with 10 bases sitting between them. This CDR3 is built from 13 residues. Germline V gene data show CDR1 as MDHEN and CDR2 as SYDVKM. The CDR3 coding sequence is TGTGCCACCAAAGATTATAGCAATCAGCCCCAGCATTTT. Translation: CATKDYSNQPQHF.

A few counts support this clone. This rearrangement joins TRBV3-1 (or the pseudogene TRBV3-2) to TRBJ1-2; the D gene is possibly TRBD1 (5 bases). The CDR3 totals 17 residues. Germline CDR1 reads LGHDT; CDR2 reads YNNKEL (reference sequence). Trimming stripped 1 base from V and 4 bases from J, with 19 bases between. The CDR3 DNA reads TGTGCCAGCAGCCAAGGGGGCCAAGGGTGGCTGGCCTATGGCTACACCTTC. Translation: CASSQGGQGWLAYGYTF.

The gene calls are TRBV7-8 and TRBJ2-5; D is ambiguous. This CDR3 comprises 12 residues. Per germline, CDR1 SGHVS and CDR2 FQNEAQ. Trimming pared 1 base from V and 4 bases from J, leaving 4 bases between. The CDR3 sequence: CASSLGLETQYF. The CDR3 bases are TGTGCCAGCAGCTTAGGTTTAGAGACCCAGTACTTC.

The chain carries TRBV7-2 and TRBJ1-3, with 7 bases identical to TRBD1. CDR3 length: 16 amino acids. V was pared by 5 bases and J by 0 bases, with 7 bases of the junction left unmatched. The V gene's germline CDR1 is SGHTA and CDR2 FQGNSA. The CDR3 nucleotides are TGTGCCAGCAGCCCCGGCAGGGGGAACTCTGGAAACACCATATATTTT. It translates to CASSPGRGNSGNTIYF.

This rearrangement joins TRBV11-2 to TRBJ1-1; D is uncertain. With 5 bases removed from V and 1 base from J, the gap between germline ends came to 11 bases. This CDR3 comprises 14 residues. CDR1 and CDR2 from the germline V gene are SGHAT and FQNNGV. CDR3 region: CASSTRTTNTEAFF. The CDR3 DNA reads TGTGCCAGCAGCACCAGGACTACGAACACTGAAGCTTTCTTT. Full variable domain (rest looked up from reference TRBV11-2 and TRBJ1-1): EAGVAQSPRYKIIEKRQSVAFWCNPISGHATLYWYQQILGQGPKLLIQFQNNGVVDDSQLPKDRFSAERLKGVDSTLKIQPAKLEDSAVYLCASSTRTTNTEAFFGQGTRLTVV.

The chain couples TRBV5-4 to TRBJ2-3; D unresolved. The germline CDR1 and CDR2 sequences are SGHNT and YYREEE (reference sequence). The CDR3 runs 15 residues. Trimming cost V 4 bases and J 6 bases, with 18 bases left between them. The CDR3 loop reads CASSIRGPFKDTQYF. Written as DNA, the CDR3 is TGTGCCAGCAGCATTCGTGGCCCCTTTAAGGATACGCAGTATTTT. The complete variable domain, with remaining parts taken from reference TRBV5-4 and TRBJ2-3, reads ETGVTQSPTHLIKTRGQQVTLRCSSQSGHNTVSWYQQALGQGPQFIFQYYREEENGRGNFPPRFSGLQFPNYSSELNVNALELDDSALYLCASSIRGPFKDTQYFGPGTRLTVL.

V usage is TRBV2 and J usage is TRBJ1-6; D gene unclear. The CDR3 is 14 amino acids. Germline CDR1 and CDR2: SNHLY and FYNNEI. V dropped 5 bases and J dropped 11 bases, with 16 bases sitting between them. CDR3: CASSPGGPSPPLHF. The CDR3 nucleotides read TGTGCCAGCAGTCCGGGAGGCCCCTCCCCACCCCTCCACTTT.

The rearrangement joins TRBV30 to TRBJ1-6; D is undetermined. Germline CDR1 GTSNPN, CDR2 SVGIG (reference sequence). The CDR3 runs to 12 residues. V lost 3 bases, J lost 7 bases, and 7 bases lay in between. This CDR3 reads CAWSAPNSPLHF. In nucleotides, the CDR3 is TGTGCCTGGAGCGCCCCAAATTCACCCCTCCACTTT.

The sample holds one count of this clone. The V gene is TRBV27, the J gene TRBJ2-7; 7 bases fit TRBD1. CDR3 length equals 15 residues. V was clipped by 5 bases and J by 1 base; unmatched bases: 8. In germline, CDR1 is MNHEY, CDR2 SMNVEV (reference sequence). CDR3 amino acids: CASSKDRLESYEQYF. DNA for the CDR3: TGTGCCAGCAGTAAGGACAGGTTGGAGTCCTACGAGCAGTACTTC.

The chain recombines TRBV19 with TRBJ1-1; D may be TRBD1 (6 bases). Germline V gene lookup returns CDR1 LNHDA and CDR2 SQIVND (reference sequence). The V and J ends lost 5 bases and 10 bases respectively, with 23 bases between them. The CDR3 has 15 residues. CDR3 residues: CASSVERYSRRGAFF. CDR3 DNA: TGTGCCAGTAGTGTTGAACGATACAGCCGCAGGGGAGCTTTCTTT.

The V and J genes are TRBV19 and TRBJ2-1; weak D call: TRBD1 (6 bases). Trimming cost V 6 bases and J 3 bases, with 15 bases left between them. The germline V gene encodes CDR1 LNHDA and CDR2 SQIVND (reference sequence). CDR3 length: 15 amino acids. The CDR3 here is CASSQGTAGYNEQFF. The CDR3 DNA reads TGTGCCAGTAGCCAGGGGACGGCGGGCTACAATGAGCAGTTCTTC.

The rearrangement joins TRBV2 to TRBJ2-6; 10 bases agree with TRBD1. The CDR3 totals 19 residues. V lost 6 bases and J lost 1; bases outside the gene matches: 12. Germline CDR1 SNHLY, CDR2 FYNNEI. The CDR3 region has the DNA TGTGCCAGCAGGCTTACCTCCGGGACAGGGGAATCTGGGGCCAACGTCCTGACTTTC. It codes for CASRLTSGTGESGANVLTF.

In DNA form, the CDR3 reads TGTGCCAGCTCTCGGGACATAAGACAACTCGGAAAAGGGCAGCCCCAGCATTTT. Translated, it gives CASSRDIRQLGKGQPQHF. The chain has TRBV7-8 and TRBJ1-5; D may be TRBD1 (6 bases). V dropped 8 bases and J dropped 7 bases, with 30 bases sitting between them. Per the germline V gene, CDR1 is SGHVS and CDR2 is FQNEAQ. CDR3 length: 18 amino acids.

The chain couples TRBV11-2 to TRBJ1-2; D not resolved. CDR1 SGHAT and CDR2 FQNNGV come from the germline V gene. V was shortened by 3 bases and J by 2 bases, with 13 bases between the two germline ends. There are 15 residues in the CDR3. DNA of the CDR3: TGTGCCAGCAGCTTGGTAGGAGTGGGAAACTATGGCTACACCTTC. Translating it yields CASSLVGVGNYGYTF. The variable domain in full, with the rest retrieved from reference TRBV11-2 and TRBJ1-2, is EAGVAQSPRYKIIEKRQSVAFWCNPISGHATLYWYQQILGQGPKLLIQFQNNGVVDDSQLPKDRFSAERLKGVDSTLKIQPAKLEDSAVYLCASSLVGVGNYGYTFGSGTRLTVV.

The rearrangement links TRBV3-1 (or the pseudogene TRBV3-2) to TRBJ2-7, with 9 bases identical to TRBD2. Trimming took 5 bases from V and 9 from J; bases not matched to a gene: 17. Germline CDR1 LGHDT, CDR2 YNNKEL (reference sequence). The CDR3 is made up of 16 amino acids. The CDR3 loop reads CASSSRSGGVFVGQYF. In nucleotides, the CDR3 is TGTGCCAGCAGCTCACGTAGCGGGGGTGTATTCGTTGGGCAGTACTTC.

The V and J genes are TRBV7-9 and TRBJ1-2, with unresolved D. Germline CDR1 is SEHNR and CDR2 is FQNEAQ (reference sequence). There are 12 residues in the CDR3. V gave up 11 bases and J gave up 4 bases, with 14 bases separating them. CDR3 sequence (DNA): TGTGCCGGTTCAGATCATCCCTATGGCTACACCTTC. The encoded protein is CAGSDHPYGYTF.

J is TRBJ2-7 and V is TRBV27, with 8 bases that match TRBD1. Looked up from germline, CDR1 is MNHEY and CDR2 is SMNVEV (reference sequence). The J segment lost 0 bases and the V segment lost 6 bases, leaving 7 bases of the junction unmatched. The CDR3 length is 15 residues. The CDR3: CASSSIGQGSYEQYF. CDR3 bases: TGTGCCAGCAGCTCCATAGGACAGGGCTCCTACGAGCAGTACTTC.

J is TRBJ2-3 and V is TRBV29-1, with a possible D match to TRBD2 (5 bases). With 4 bases removed from V and 4 bases from J, the gap between germline ends came to 9 bases. Germline V gives CDR1 SQVTM, CDR2 ANQGSEA. CDR3 length equals 12 residues. The CDR3 sequence is CSVAYGADTQYF. The CDR3 coding sequence is TGCAGCGTTGCTTACGGGGCAGATACGCAGTATTTT.

The chain couples TRBV28 to TRBJ1-5, with a tentative D call TRBD1 (6 bases). With 4 bases removed from V and 2 bases from J, the gap between germline ends came to 15 bases. The CDR3 consists of 16 residues. The V gene's germline CDR1 is MDHEN and CDR2 SYDVKM. The chain's CDR3 is CASSWTQGPGNQPQHF. The CDR3 bases are TGTGCCAGCAGTTGGACTCAGGGGCCGGGCAATCAGCCCCAGCATTTT.

The J gene is TRBJ2-1, the V gene TRBV11-2; D is undetermined. Germline CDR1 is SGHAT and CDR2 is FQNNGV. V was cut by 1 base and J by 8 bases, with 9 bases left in between. This CDR3 comprises 13 residues. Written as DNA, the CDR3 is TGTGCCAGCAGCTTAGGGTGGCCATATGAGCAGTTCTTC. Residues: CASSLGWPYEQFF.

The chain combines TRBV9 with TRBJ2-7; 8 nucleotides line up with TRBD2. Germline V CDR1 and CDR2: SGDLS, YYNGEE. Germline trimming cut 4 bases from V and 7 bases from J; bases unmatched to any gene: 7. This CDR3 comprises 13 residues. The CDR3: CASSRAGAGEQYF. CDR3 nucleotide sequence: TGTGCCAGCAGCAGAGCGGGAGCCGGTGAGCAGTACTTC.

The chain links TRBV6-5 to TRBJ1-2; D possibly corresponds to TRBD1 (5 bases). This CDR3 spans 13 amino acids. V gave up 4 bases and J gave up 3 bases, with 9 bases separating them. From germline, CDR1 is MNHEY and CDR2 SVGAGI. The chain's CDR3 is CASSSGSDYGYTF. The DNA of the CDR3 is TGTGCCAGCAGTTCAGGGTCCGACTATGGCTACACCTTC.

This chain connects TRBV27 to TRBJ2-7, with 16 bases lining up with TRBD2. The CDR3 contains 16 residues. Germline CDR1 and CDR2: MNHEY and SMNVEV (reference sequence). Trimming at V came to 5 bases and at J to 6 bases, leaving 7 bases not matched to a gene. CDR3: CASSAGTSGGAVEQYF. CDR3 bases: TGTGCCAGCAGTGCCGGGACTAGCGGGGGGGCGGTCGAGCAGTACTTC.

J is TRBJ1-2 and V is TRBV30; 7 bases map to TRBD1. The CDR3 extends over 13 amino acids. Trimming removed 4 bases from V and 0 bases from J; junction bases left unmatched: 2. CDR1 is GTSNPN and CDR2 is SVGIG in the germline V gene (reference sequence). The CDR3 loop reads CAWNRGPNYGYTF. The CDR3, as DNA: TGTGCCTGGAACAGGGGCCCTAACTATGGCTACACCTTC.